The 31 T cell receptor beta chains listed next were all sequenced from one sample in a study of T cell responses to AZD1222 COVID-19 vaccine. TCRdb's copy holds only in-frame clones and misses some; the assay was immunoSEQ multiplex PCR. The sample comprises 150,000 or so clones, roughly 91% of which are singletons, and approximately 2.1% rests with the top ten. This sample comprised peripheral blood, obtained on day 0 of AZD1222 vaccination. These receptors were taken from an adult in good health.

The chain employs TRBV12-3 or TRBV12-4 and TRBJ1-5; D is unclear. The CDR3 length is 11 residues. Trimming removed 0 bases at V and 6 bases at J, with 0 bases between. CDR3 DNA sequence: TGTGCCAGCAGTTTAGCTCAGCCCCAGCATTTT. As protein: CASSLAQPQHF.

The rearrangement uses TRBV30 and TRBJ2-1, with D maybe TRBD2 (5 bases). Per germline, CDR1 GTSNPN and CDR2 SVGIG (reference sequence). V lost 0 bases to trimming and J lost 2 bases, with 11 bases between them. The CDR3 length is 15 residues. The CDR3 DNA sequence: TGTGCCTGGAGTGTAAGGAGGATAACCTACAATGAGCAGTTCTTC. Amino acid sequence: CAWSVRRITYNEQFF.

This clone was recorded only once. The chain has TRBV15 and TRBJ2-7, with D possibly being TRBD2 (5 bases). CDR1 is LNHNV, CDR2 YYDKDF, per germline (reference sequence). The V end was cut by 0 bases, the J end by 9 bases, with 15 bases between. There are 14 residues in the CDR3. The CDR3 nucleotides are TGTGCCACCAGCAGAGAAGTCGGCGCGGGCGTGCAGTACTTC. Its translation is CATSREVGAGVQYF.

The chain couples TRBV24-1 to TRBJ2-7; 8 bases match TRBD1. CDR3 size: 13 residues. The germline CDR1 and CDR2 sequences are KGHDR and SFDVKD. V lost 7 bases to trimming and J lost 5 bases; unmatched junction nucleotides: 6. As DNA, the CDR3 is TGTGCCACCAGCGACAGGGGAAGTAACGAGCAGTACTTC. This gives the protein CATSDRGSNEQYF.

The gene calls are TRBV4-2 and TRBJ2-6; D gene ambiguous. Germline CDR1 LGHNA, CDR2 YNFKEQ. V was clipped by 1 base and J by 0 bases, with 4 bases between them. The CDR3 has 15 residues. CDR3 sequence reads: CASSQVSSGANVLTF. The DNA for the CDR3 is TGTGCCAGCAGCCAAGTTAGCTCTGGGGCCAACGTCCTGACTTTC.

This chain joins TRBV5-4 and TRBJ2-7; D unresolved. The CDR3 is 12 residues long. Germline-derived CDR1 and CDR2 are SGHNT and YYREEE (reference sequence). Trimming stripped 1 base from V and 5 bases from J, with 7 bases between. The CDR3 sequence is CASSLLGHEQYF. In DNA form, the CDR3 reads TGTGCCAGCAGCTTGCTAGGGCACGAGCAGTACTTC.

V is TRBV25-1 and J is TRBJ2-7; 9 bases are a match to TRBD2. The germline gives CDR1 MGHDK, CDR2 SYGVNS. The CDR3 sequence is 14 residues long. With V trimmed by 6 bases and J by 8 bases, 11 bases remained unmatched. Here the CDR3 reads CASRTLAGDPKQYF. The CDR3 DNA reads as TGTGCCAGCAGAACATTAGCGGGAGACCCCAAGCAGTACTTC.

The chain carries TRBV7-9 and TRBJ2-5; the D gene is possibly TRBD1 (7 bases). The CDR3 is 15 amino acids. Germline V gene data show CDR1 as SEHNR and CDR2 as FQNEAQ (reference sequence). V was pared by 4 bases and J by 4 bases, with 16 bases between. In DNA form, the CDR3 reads TGTGCCAGCAGCTCGTGGACAGGACTAAGAGAGACCCAGTACTTC. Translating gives CASSSWTGLRETQYF.

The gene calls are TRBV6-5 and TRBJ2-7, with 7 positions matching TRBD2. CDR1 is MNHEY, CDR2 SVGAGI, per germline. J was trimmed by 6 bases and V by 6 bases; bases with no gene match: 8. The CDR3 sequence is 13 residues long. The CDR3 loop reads CASSPGGRGEQYF. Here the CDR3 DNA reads TGTGCCAGCAGCCCGGGGGGTAGGGGCGAGCAGTACTTC.

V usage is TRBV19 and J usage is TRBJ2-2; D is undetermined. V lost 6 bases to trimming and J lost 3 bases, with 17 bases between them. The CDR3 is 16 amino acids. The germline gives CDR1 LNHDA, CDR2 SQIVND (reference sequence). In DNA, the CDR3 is TGTGCCAGTAGGGTCCTTCAAGGCCAGTACACCGGGGAGCTGTTTTTT. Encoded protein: CASRVLQGQYTGELFF.

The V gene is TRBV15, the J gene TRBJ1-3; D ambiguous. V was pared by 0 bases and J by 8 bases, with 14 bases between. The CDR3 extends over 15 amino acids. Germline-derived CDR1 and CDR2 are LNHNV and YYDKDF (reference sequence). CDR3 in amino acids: CATSRDTQAADTIYF. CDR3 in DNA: TGTGCCACCAGCAGAGATACCCAGGCCGCGGACACCATATATTTT.

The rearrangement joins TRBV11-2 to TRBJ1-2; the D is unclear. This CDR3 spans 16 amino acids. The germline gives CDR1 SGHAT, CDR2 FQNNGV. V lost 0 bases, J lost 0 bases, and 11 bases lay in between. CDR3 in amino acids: CASSLDPRTANYGYTF. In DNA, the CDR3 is TGTGCCAGCAGCTTAGACCCTCGGACGGCTAACTATGGCTACACCTTC.

The CDR3 is CASSPLTSYEQYF. The CDR3 DNA sequence: TGCGCCAGCAGCCCGCTAACTAGCTACGAGCAGTACTTC. This chain connects TRBV5-1 to TRBJ2-7; tentative D call: TRBD2 (5 bases). In germline, CDR1 is SGHRS, CDR2 YFSETQ. V was clipped by 4 bases and J by 3 bases, with 11 bases between them. The CDR3 has 13 amino acids.

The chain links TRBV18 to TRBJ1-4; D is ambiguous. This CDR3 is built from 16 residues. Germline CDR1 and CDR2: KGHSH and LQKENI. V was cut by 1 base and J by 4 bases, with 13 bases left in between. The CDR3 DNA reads TGTGCCAGCTCACCACGGGTTGGCAATGGTAATGAAAAACTGTTTTTT. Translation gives CASSPRVGNGNEKLFF.

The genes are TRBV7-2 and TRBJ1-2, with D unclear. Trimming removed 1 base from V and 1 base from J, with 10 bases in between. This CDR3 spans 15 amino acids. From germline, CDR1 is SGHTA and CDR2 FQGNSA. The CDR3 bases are TGTGCCAGCAGCTTAGGAGTGGGGATTAACTATGGCTACACCTTC. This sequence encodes CASSLGVGINYGYTF.

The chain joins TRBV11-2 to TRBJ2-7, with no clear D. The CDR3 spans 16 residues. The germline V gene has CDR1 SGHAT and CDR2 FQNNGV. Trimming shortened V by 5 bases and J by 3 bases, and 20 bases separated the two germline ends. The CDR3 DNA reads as TGTGCCAGCAGCCTACAAAGGGAAGGTGGGCTCTACGAGCAGTACTTC. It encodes CASSLQREGGLYEQYF.

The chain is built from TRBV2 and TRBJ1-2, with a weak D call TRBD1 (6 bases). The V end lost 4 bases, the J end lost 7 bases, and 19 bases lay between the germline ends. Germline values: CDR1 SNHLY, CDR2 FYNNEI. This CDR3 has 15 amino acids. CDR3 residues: CASSVISGGPGGYTF. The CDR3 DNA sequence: TGTGCCAGCAGTGTTATCAGCGGGGGCCCGGGTGGCTACACCTTC.

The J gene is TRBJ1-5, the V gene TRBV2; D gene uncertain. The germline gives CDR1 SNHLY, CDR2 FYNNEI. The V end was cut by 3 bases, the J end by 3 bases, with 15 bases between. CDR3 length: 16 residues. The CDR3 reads CASSEVTDPFNQPQHF. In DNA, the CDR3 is TGTGCCAGCAGTGAGGTAACAGACCCTTTCAATCAGCCCCAGCATTTT.

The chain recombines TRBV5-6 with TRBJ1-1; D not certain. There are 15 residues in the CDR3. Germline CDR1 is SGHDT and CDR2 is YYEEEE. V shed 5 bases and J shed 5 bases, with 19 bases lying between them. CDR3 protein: CASSRPGPLRTEAFF. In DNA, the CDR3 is TGTGCCAGCAGTCGACCGGGCCCCCTGCGGACTGAAGCTTTCTTT.

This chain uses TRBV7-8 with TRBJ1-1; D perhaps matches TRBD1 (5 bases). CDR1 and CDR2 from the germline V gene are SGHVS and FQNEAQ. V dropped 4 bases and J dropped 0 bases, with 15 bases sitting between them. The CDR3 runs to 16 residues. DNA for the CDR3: TGTGCCAGCAGCTCGGGGGGGGTGAGGATGAACACTGAAGCTTTCTTT. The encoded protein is CASSSGGVRMNTEAFF.

CDR3 loop: CAIKAGGSGNTIYF. The CDR3 DNA reads TGTGCCATCAAGGCCGGGGGCTCTGGAAACACCATATATTTT. V usage is TRBV10-3 and J usage is TRBJ1-3; D is perhaps TRBD1 (5 bases). V was pared by 7 bases and J by 0 bases, with 10 bases between. Germline CDR1 reads ENHRY; CDR2 reads SYGVKD. The CDR3 covers 14 residues.

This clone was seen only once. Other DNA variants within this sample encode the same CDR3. The CDR3 is CASSLDASGYTF. The DNA of the CDR3 is TGCGCCAGCAGCCTCGACGCCTCTGGCTACACCTTC. V is TRBV5-1 and J is TRBJ1-2; no clear D. V lost 4 bases to trimming and J lost 7 bases, with 11 bases between them. This CDR3 has 12 amino acids. Germline V gene sequence: CDR1 SGHRS, CDR2 YFSETQ.

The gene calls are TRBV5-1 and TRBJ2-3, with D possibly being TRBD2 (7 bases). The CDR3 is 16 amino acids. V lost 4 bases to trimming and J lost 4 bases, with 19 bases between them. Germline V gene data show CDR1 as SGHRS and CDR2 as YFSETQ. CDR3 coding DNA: TGCGCCAGCAGCCAGGGGAGGGGGGATTACGCAGATACGCAGTATTTT. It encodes CASSQGRGDYADTQYF.

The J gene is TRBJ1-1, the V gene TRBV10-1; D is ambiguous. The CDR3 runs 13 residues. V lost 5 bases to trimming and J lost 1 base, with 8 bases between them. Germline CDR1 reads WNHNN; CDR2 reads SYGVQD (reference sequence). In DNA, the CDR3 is TGCGCCAGCAGTACTGACTGGAACACTGAAGCTTTCTTT. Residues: CASSTDWNTEAFF.

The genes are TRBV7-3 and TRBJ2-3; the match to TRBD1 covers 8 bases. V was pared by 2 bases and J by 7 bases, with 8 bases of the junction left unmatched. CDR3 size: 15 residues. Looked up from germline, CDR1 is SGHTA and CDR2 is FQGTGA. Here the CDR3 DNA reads TGTGCCAGCAGCTTAGGGCCCACAGGGGGGAATACGCAGTATTTT. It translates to CASSLGPTGGNTQYF.

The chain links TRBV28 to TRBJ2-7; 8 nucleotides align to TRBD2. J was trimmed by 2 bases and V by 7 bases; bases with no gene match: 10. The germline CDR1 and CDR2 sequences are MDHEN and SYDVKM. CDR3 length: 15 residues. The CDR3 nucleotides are TGTGCCAGCATCCGGCTAGCGGGTCCTCCCTACGAGCAGTACTTC. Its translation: CASIRLAGPPYEQYF.

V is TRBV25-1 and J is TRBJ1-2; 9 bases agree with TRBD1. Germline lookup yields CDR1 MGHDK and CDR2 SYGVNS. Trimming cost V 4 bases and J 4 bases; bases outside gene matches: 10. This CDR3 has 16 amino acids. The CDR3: CASSATRTGEVYGYTF. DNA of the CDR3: TGTGCCAGCAGTGCTACGAGGACAGGGGAGGTCTATGGCTACACCTTC.

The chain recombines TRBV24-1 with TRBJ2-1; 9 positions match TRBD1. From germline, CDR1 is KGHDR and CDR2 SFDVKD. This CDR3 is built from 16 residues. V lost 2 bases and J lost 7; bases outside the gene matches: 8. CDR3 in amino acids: CATSDSNRGQENEQFF. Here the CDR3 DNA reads TGTGCCACCAGTGATTCGAACAGGGGGCAGGAGAATGAGCAGTTCTTC.

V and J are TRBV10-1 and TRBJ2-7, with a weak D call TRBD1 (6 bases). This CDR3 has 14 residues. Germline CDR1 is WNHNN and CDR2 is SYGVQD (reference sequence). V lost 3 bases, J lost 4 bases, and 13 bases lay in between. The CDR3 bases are TGCGCCAGCAGTGAATCAGGGGCAAGGTACGAGCAGTACTTC. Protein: CASSESGARYEQYF.

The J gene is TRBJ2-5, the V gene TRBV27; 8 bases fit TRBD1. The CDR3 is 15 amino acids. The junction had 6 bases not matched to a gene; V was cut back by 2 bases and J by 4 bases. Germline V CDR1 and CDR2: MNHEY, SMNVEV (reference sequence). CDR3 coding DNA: TGTGCCAGCAGTTTAAGCAGGGGGCGGGGAGAGACCCAGTACTTC. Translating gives CASSLSRGRGETQYF.

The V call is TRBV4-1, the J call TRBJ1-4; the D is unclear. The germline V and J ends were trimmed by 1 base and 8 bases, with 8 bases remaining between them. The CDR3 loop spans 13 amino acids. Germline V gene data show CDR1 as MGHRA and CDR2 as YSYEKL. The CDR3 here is CASSQAVVEKLFF. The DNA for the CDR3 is TGCGCCAGCAGCCAAGCAGTTGTAGAAAAACTGTTTTTT.